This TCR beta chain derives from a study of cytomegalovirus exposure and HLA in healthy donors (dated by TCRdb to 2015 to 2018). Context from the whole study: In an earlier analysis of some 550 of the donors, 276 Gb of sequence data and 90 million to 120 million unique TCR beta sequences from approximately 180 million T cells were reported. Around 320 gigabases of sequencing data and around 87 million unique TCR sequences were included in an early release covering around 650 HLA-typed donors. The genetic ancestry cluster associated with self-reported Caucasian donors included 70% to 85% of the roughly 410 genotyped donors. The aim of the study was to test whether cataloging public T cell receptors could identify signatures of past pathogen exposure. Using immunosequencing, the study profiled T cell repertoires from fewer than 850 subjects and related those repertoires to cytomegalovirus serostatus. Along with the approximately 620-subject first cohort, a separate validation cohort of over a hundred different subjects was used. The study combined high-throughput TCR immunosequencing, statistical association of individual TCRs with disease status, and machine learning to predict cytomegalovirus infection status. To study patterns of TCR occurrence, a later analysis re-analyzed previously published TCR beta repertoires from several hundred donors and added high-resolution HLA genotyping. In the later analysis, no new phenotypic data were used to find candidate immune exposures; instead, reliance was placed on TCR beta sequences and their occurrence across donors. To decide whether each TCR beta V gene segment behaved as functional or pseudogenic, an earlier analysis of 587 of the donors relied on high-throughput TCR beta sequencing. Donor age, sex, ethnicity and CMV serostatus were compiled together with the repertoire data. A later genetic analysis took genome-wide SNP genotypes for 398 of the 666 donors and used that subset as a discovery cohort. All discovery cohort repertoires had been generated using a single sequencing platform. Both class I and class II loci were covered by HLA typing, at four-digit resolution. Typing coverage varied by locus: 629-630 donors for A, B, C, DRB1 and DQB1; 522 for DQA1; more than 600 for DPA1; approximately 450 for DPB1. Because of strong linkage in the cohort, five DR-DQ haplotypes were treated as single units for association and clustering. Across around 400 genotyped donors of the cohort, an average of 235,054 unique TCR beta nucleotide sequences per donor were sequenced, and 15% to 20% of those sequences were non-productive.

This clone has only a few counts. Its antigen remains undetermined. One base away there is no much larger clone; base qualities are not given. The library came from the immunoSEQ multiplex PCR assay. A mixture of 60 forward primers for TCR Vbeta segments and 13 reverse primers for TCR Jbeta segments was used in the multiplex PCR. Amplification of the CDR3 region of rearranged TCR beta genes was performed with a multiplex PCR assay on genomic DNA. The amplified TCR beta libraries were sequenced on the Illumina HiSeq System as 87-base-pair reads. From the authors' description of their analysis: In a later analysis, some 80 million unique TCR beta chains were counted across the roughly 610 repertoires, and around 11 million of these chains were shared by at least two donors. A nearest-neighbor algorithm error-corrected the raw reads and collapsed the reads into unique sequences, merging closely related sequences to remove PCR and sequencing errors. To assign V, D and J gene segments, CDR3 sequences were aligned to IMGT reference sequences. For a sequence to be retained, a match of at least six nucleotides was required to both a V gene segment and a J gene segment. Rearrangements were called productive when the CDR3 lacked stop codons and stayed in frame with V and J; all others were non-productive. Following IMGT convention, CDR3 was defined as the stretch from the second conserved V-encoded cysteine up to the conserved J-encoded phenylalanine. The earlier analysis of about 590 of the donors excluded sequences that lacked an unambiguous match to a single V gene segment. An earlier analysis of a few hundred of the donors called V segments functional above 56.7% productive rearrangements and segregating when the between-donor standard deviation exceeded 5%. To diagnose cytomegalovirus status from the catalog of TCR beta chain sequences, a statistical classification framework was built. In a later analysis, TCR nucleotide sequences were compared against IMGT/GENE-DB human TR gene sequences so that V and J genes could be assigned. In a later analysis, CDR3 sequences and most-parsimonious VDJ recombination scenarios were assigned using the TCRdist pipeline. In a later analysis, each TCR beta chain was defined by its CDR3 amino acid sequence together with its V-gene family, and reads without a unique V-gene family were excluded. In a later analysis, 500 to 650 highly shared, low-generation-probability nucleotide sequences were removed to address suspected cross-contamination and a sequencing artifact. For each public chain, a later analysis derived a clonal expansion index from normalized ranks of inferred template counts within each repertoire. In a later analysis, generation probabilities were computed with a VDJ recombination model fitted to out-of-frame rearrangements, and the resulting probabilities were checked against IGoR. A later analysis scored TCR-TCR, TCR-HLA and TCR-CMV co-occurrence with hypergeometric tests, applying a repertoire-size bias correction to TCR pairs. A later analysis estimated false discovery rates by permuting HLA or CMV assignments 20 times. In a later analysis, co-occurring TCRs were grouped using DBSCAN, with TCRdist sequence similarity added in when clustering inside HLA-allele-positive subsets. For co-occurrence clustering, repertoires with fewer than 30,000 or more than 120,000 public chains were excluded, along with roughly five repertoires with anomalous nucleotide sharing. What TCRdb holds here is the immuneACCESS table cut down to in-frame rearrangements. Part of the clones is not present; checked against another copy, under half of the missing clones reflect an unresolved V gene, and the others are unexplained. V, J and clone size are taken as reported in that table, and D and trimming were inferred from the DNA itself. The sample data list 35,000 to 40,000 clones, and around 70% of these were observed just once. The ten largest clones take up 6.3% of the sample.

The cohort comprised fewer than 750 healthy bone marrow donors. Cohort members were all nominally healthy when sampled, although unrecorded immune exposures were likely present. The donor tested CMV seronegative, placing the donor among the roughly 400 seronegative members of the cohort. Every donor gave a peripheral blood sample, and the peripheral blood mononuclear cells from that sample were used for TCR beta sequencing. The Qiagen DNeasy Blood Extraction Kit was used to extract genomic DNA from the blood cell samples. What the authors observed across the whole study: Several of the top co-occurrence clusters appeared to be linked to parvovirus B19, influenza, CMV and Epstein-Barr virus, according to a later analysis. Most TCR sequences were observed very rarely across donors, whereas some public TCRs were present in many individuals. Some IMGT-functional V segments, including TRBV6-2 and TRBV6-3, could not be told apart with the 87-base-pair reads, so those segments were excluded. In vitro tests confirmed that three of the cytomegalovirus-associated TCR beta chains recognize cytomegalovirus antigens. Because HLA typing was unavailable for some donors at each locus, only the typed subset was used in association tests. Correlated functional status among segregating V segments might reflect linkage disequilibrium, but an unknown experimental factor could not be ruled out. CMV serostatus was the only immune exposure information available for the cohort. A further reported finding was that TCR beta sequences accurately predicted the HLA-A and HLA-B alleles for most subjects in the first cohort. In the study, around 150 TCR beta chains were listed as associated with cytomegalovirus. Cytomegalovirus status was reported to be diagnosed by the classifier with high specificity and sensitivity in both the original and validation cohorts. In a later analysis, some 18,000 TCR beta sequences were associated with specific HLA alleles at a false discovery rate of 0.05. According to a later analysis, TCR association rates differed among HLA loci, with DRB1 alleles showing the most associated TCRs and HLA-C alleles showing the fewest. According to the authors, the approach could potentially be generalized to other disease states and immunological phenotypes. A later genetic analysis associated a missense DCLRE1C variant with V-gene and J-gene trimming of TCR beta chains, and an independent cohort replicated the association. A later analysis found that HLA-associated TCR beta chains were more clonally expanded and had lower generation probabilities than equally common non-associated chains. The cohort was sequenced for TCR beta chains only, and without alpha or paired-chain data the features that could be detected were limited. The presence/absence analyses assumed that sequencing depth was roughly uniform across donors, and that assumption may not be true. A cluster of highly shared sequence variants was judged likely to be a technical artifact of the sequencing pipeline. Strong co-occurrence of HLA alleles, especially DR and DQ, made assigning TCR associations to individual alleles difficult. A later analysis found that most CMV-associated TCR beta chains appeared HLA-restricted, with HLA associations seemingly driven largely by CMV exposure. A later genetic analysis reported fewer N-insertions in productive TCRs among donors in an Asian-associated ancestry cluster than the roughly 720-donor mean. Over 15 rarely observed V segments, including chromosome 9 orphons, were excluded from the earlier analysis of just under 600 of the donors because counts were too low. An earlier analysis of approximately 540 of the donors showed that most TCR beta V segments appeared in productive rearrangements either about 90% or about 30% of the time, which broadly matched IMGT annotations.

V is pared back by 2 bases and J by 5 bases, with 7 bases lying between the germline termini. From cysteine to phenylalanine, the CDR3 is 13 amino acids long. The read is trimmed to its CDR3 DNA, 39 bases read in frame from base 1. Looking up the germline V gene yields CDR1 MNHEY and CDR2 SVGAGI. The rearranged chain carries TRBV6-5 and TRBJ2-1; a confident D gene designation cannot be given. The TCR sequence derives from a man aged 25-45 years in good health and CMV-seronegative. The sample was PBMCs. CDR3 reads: CASSYNFDNEQFF. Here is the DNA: TGTGCCAGCAGTTACAACTTCGACAATGAGCAGTTCTTC.